Shown below are 4 T cell receptor beta chains from a single sample sequenced in a study of blood T cells in healthy people across ages. Primed by a sample-barcoded 5' primer and a J-beta primer mix, a second PCR proceeded for about 7 to 12 cycles. Each CDR3 protein is one row after TCRdb ran MiXCR on the 5' RACE reads. The profile shows roughly 720,000 distinct CDR3 sequences, about 55% of them singletons. The sample was blood. The receptors originated from a man older than 75 in good health.

J is TRBJ2-7 and V is TRBV29-1; TRBD1 matches at 10 bases. After removal of 6 bases from V and 7 bases from J, the junction contained 6 bases not matched to a gene. The CDR3 contains 12 residues. Germline V CDR1 and CDR2: SQVTM, ANQGSEA. This chain's CDR3 is CSVGTGDKEQYF. For the CDR3, the DNA is TGCAGCGTCGGGACAGGGGATAAGGAGCAGTACTTC.

This clonotype was counted a few times. This sequence joins TRBV12-3 or TRBV12-4 and TRBJ2-1; tentative D call: TRBD1 (6 bases). CDR3 length: 16 residues. The V end was cut by 5 bases, the J end by 4 bases, with 18 bases between. The CDR3 DNA reads TGTGCCAGCAGTCAAGCCCGCAGGGGTGGTTACAATGAGCAGTTCTTC. It specifies CASSQARRGGYNEQFF.

The chain recombines TRBV29-1 with TRBJ1-2; 8 bases align to TRBD1. The CDR3 totals 16 residues. Germline values: CDR1 SQVTM, CDR2 ANQGSEA. Trimming cost V 6 bases and J 4 bases; bases outside gene matches: 16. DNA for the CDR3: TGCAGCGTCAGGGGACAGGTCCTTGACAGGGGCTATGGCTACACCTTC. Translation gives CSVRGQVLDRGYGYTF.

The chain recombines TRBV6-2 or TRBV6-3 with TRBJ1-2; 7 bases map to TRBD1. The CDR3 is 16 residues long. Germline lookup yields CDR1 MNHEY and CDR2 SVGEGT. V lost 6 bases and J lost 10; bases outside the gene matches: 20. In nucleotides, the CDR3 is TGTGCCAGCAGATCCTTGGACAGGAGGGCTCCGCCTGACTACACCTTC. Its protein product is CASRSLDRRAPPDYTF.